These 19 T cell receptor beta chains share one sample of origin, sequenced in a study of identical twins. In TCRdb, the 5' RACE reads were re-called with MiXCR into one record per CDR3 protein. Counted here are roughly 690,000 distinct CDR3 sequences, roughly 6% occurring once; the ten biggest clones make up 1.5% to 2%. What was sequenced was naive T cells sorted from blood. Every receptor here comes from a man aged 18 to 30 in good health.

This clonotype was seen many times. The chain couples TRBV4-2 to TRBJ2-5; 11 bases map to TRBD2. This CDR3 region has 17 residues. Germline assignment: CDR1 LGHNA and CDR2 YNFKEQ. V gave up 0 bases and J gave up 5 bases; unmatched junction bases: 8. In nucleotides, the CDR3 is TGTGCCAGCAGCCAAGAATTTACACTAGCGGGAGCGGAGACCCAGTACTTC. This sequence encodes CASSQEFTLAGAETQYF.

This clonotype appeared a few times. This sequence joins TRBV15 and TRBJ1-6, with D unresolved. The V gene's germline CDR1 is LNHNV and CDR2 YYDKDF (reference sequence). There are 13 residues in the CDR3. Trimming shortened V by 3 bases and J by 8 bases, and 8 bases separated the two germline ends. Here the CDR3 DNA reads TGTGCCACCAGCAGGGTGGGTTATTCACCCCTCCACTTT. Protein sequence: CATSRVGYSPLHF. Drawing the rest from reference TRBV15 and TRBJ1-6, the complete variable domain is DAMVIQNPRYQVTQFGKPVTLSCSQTLNHNVMYWYQQKSSQAPKLLFHYYDKDFNNEADTPDNFQSRRPNTSFCFLDIRSPGLGDTAMYLCATSRVGYSPLHFGNGTRLTVT.

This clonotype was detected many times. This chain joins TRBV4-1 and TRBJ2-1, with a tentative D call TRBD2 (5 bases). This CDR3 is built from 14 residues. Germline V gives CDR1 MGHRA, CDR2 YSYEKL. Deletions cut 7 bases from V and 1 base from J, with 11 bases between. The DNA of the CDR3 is TGCGCCAGCAAGGACGGGATATCCTACAATGAGCAGTTCTTC. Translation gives CASKDGISYNEQFF.

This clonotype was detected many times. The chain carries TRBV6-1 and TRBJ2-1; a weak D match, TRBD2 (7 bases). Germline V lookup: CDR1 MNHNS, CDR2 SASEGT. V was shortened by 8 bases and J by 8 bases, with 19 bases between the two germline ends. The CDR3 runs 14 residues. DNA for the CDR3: TGTGCCAGCGCCGAGGGAGGGACAATCGATGAGCAGTTCTTC. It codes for CASAEGGTIDEQFF.

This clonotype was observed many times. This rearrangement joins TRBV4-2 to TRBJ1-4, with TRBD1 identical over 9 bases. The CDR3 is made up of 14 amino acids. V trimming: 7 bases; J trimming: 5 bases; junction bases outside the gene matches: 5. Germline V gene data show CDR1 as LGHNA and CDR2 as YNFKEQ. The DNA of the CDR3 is TGTGCCAGCACATGGGACAGGGAAAATGAAAAACTGTTTTTT. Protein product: CASTWDRENEKLFF.

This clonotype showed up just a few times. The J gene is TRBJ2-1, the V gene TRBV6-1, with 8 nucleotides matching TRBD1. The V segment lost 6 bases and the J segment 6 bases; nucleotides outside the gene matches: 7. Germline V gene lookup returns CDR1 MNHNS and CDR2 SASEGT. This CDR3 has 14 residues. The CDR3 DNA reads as TGTGCCAGCAGCAACAGGGGGGACCCCAATGAGCAGTTCTTC. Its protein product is CASSNRGDPNEQFF.

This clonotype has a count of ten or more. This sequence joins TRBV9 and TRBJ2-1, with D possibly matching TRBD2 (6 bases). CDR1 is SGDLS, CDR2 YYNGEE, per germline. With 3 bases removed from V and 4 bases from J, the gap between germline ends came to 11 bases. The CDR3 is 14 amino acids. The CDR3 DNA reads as TGTGCCAGCAGCGCCGGGACTTATTACAATGAGCAGTTCTTC. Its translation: CASSAGTYYNEQFF.

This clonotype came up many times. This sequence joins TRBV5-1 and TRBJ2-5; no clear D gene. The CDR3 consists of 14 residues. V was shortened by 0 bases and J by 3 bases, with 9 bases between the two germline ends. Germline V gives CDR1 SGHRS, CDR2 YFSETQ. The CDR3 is CASSLEVSKETQYF. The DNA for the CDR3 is TGCGCCAGCAGCTTGGAGGTCAGCAAAGAGACCCAGTACTTC.

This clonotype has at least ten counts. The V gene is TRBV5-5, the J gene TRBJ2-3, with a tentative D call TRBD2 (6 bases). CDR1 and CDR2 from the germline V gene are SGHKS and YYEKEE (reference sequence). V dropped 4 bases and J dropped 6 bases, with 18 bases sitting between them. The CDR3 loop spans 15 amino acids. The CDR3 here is CASSTLWGLMDTQYF. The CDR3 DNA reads TGTGCCAGCAGCACCCTGTGGGGACTTATGGATACGCAGTATTTT. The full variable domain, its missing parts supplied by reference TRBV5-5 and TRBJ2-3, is DAGVTQSPTHLIKTRGQQVTLRCSPISGHKSVSWYQQVLGQGPQFIFQYYEKEERGRGNFPDRFSARQFPNYSSELNVNALLLGDSALYLCASSTLWGLMDTQYFGPGTRLTVL.

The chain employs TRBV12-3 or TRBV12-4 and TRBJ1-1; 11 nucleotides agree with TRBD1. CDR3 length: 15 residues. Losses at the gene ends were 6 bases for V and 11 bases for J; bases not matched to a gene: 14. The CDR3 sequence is CASRGPDRGQFAAFF. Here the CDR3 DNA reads TGTGCCAGCAGGGGACCGGACAGGGGGCAATTTGCGGCTTTCTTT.

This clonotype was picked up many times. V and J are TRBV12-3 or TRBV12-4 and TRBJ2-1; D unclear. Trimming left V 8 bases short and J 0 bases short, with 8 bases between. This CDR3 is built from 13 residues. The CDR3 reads CASRVRSYNEQFF. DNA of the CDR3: TGTGCCAGCCGGGTTCGCTCCTACAATGAGCAGTTCTTC.

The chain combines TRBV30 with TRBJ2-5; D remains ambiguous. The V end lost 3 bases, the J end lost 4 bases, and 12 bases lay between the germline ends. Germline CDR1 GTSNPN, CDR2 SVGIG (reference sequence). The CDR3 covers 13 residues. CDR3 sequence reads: CAWSGSFGETQYF. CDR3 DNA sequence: TGTGCCTGGAGCGGTAGTTTTGGAGAGACCCAGTACTTC.

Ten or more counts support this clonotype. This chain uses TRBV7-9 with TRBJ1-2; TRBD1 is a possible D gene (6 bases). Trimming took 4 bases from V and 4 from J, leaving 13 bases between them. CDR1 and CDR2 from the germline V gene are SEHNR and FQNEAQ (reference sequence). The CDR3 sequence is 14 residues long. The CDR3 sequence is CASSSEQGLYGYTF. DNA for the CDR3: TGTGCCAGCAGCTCCGAACAGGGTCTCTATGGCTACACCTTC.

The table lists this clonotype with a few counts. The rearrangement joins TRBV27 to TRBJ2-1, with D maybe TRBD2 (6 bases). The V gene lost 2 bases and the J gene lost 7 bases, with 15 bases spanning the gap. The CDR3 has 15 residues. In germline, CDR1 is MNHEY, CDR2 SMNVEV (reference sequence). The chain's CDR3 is CASSLNLLRGNEQFF. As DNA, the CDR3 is TGTGCCAGCAGTTTAAATTTGCTGCGGGGAAATGAGCAGTTCTTC.

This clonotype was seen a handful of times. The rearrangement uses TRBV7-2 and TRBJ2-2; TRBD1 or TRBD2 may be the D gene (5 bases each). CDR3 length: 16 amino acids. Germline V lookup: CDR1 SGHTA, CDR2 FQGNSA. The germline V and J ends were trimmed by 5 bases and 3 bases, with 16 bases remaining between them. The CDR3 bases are TGTGCCAGCAGCGACACTCTGTTGGGACACACCGGGGAGCTGTTTTTT. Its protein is CASSDTLLGHTGELFF.

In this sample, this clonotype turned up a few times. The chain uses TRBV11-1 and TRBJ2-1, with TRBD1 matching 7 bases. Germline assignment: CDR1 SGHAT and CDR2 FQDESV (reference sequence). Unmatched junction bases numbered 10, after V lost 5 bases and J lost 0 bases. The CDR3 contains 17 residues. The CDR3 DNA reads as TGTGCCAGCAGCCCCCGCAACAGGGGTAGCTCCTACAATGAGCAGTTCTTC. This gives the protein CASSPRNRGSSYNEQFF.

The CDR3 reads CASRNDRTDTQYF. CDR3 in DNA: TGTGCCAGCAGAAACGATCGCACAGATACGCAGTATTTT. The chain employs TRBV9 and TRBJ2-3; D unclear. V was pared by 5 bases and J by 1 base, with 8 bases between. The CDR3 consists of 13 residues. In germline, CDR1 is SGDLS, CDR2 YYNGEE. Supplemented by reference TRBV9 and TRBJ2-3, the full variable domain reads DSGVTQTPKHLITATGQRVTLRCSPRSGDLSVYWYQQSLDQGLQFLIQYYNGEERAKGNILERFSAQQFPDLHSELNLSSLELGDSALYFCASRNDRTDTQYFGPGTRLTVL.

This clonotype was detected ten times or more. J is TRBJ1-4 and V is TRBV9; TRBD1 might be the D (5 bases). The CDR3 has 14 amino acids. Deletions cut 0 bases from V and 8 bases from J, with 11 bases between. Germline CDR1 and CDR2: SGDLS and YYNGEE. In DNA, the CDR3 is TGTGCCAGCAGCGTAGGAGGGGCAGGGGAAAAACTGTTTTTT. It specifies CASSVGGAGEKLFF.

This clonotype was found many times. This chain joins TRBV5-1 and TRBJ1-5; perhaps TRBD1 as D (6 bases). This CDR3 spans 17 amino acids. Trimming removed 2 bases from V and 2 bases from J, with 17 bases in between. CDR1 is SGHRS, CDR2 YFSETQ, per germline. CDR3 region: CASSLQPQGIGNQPQHF. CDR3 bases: TGCGCCAGCAGCTTACAACCACAGGGAATTGGCAATCAGCCCCAGCATTTT.